The 17 T cell receptor beta chains reported below all come from one sample, sequenced in a study of HIV-infected patients and healthy controls. Around 0.5 ug RNA was reverse transcribed with alpha and beta constant-region primers. Separate chain-specific third strand synthesis with multiplexing indices produced the alpha and beta libraries. TCRdb analysed the 5' RACE reads with MiXCR anew, one entry per CDR3 protein. The repertoire holds 6,600 or so distinct CDR3 sequences, with over 9.5% as singletons. The repertoire came from unfractionated whole blood and reflected all unsorted peripheral T cells. Sequencing used blood, obtained before antiretroviral therapy. Receptors originate from an adult with HIV infection.

This clonotype has just a few counts. The chain links TRBV28 to TRBJ2-7; D gene ambiguous. CDR3 length: 14 residues. The V end was cut by 3 bases, the J end by 0 bases, with 9 bases between. Germline V lookup: CDR1 MDHEN, CDR2 SYDVKM. DNA of the CDR3: TGTGCCAGCAGTTTCAAGCCGAGCTCCTACGAGCAGTACTTC. It encodes CASSFKPSSYEQYF.

The rearrangement uses TRBV10-3 and TRBJ2-1, with D possibly being TRBD1 (5 bases). V was trimmed by 3 bases and J by 4 bases, leaving 16 bases between them. Germline values: CDR1 ENHRY, CDR2 SYGVKD. The CDR3 totals 16 residues. The DNA for the CDR3 is TGTGCCATCAGTGAAGGGGCCCCTGGCGGATACAATGAGCAGTTCTTC. It translates to CAISEGAPGGYNEQFF.

By sample share, this clonotype is medium-sized. The chain uses TRBV3-1 and TRBJ2-1; D might be TRBD2 (6 bases). V was trimmed by 2 bases and J by 7 bases, leaving 15 bases between them. The CDR3 is made up of 15 amino acids. CDR1 and CDR2 from the germline V gene are LGHDT and YNNKEL (reference sequence). The CDR3 nucleotides read TGTGCCAGCAGCCAACATGAAGCGGAGGGGAATGAGCAGTTCTTC. Translating gives CASSQHEAEGNEQFF.

This clonotype has at least ten counts. The chain is built from TRBV19 and TRBJ1-2; TRBD1 matches 7 bases. V shed 8 bases and J 4 bases; nucleotides not matched to a gene: 4. CDR3 size: 12 residues. From germline, CDR1 is LNHDA and CDR2 SQIVND (reference sequence). CDR3 residues: CASSDRVYGYTF. The CDR3 region has the DNA TGTGCCAGTTCCGACAGGGTCTATGGCTACACCTTC.

Relative to its sample, this clonotype is medium-sized (0.01 to 0.1%). The V gene is TRBV3-1, the J gene TRBJ1-5; D not certain. The ends were cut back, 3 bases at V and 3 bases at J, with 12 bases in the middle. From germline, CDR1 is LGHDT and CDR2 YNNKEL (reference sequence). CDR3 length equals 15 residues. The CDR3 DNA follows: TGTGCCAGCAGCCAGGTGGGATCGATCAATCAGCCCCAGCATTTT. Translating it yields CASSQVGSINQPQHF. Based on the CDR3 plus reference TRBV3-1 and TRBJ1-5, the full variable domain is DTAVSQTPKYLVTQMGNDKSIKCEQNLGHDTMYWYKQDSKKFLKIMFSYNNKELIINETVPNRFSPKSPDKAHLNLHINSLELGDSAVYFCASSQVGSINQPQHFGDGTRLSIL.

The sample holds a few counts of this clonotype. The chain couples TRBV20-1 to TRBJ2-7; 10 bases are a match to TRBD2. CDR1 is DFQATT, CDR2 SNEGSKA, per germline (reference sequence). This CDR3 comprises 15 residues. J was trimmed by 3 bases and V by 0 bases; bases with no gene match: 5. The CDR3 DNA sequence: TGCAGTGCTAGAGACCTAGCGGGAGAGGGCTACGAGCAGTACTTC. Translating gives CSARDLAGEGYEQYF.

By proportion, this clonotype is medium-sized. The chain combines TRBV6-5 with TRBJ1-2; D perhaps matches TRBD1 (6 bases). Trimming stripped 10 bases from V and 3 bases from J, with 12 bases between. Looked up from germline, CDR1 is MNHEY and CDR2 is SVGAGI. The CDR3 loop spans 12 amino acids. The CDR3 DNA is TGTGCCACTTCGGACAGAGACTATGGCTACACCTTC. Residues: CATSDRDYGYTF.

The table lists this clonotype with many counts. This chain uses TRBV20-1 with TRBJ1-2; no clear D gene. CDR1 and CDR2 (germline): DFQATT, SNEGSKA (reference sequence). The ends were cut back, 2 bases at V and 8 bases at J, with 9 bases in the middle. The CDR3 is made up of 11 amino acids. For the CDR3, the DNA is TGCAGTGCTAGAATAAATACGGGCTACACCTTC. The encoded protein is CSARINTGYTF.

By frequency in the sample, this clonotype is medium-sized. The chain joins TRBV11-2 to TRBJ2-5; D not resolved. The CDR3 is 13 residues long. Looked up from germline, CDR1 is SGHAT and CDR2 is FQNNGV. The V end lost 0 bases, the J end lost 6 bases, and 8 bases lay between the germline ends. The CDR3 DNA reads as TGTGCCAGCAGCTTAGACAACGTAAAGACCCAGTACTTC. It codes for CASSLDNVKTQYF.

The CDR3, as DNA: TGTGCCAGCAGTTTAGGGTCCCGGGATACGCAGTATTTT. Protein sequence: CASSLGSRDTQYF. The rearrangement joins TRBV12-3 or TRBV12-4 to TRBJ2-3; D ambiguous. This CDR3 spans 13 amino acids. Trimming cost V 1 base and J 6 bases, with 8 bases left between them.

Concerning this clonotype: This may come from a read error, since a much larger clone is one base off. V gene TRBV6-5 combines with J gene TRBJ1-1; D not certain. V lost 4 bases to trimming and J lost 4 bases, with 7 bases between them. CDR3 length equals 12 residues. Germline V gene sequence: CDR1 MNHEY, CDR2 SVGAGI. The CDR3: CASSCSGTEAFF. The CDR3 region has the DNA TGTGCCAGCAGTTGCTCTGGCACTGAAGCTTTCTTT.

There are a few counts of this clonotype. The V and J genes are TRBV12-3 or TRBV12-4 and TRBJ2-7, with a tentative D call TRBD1 (6 bases). This CDR3 spans 16 amino acids. The germline V and J ends were trimmed by 1 base and 1 base, with 14 bases remaining between them. The CDR3 DNA reads as TGTGCCAGCAGTTTAGTATCCGGACAGAGATCCTACGAGCAGTACTTC. It yields the protein CASSLVSGQRSYEQYF.

This clonotype appeared many times. The rearrangement links TRBV19 to TRBJ1-5, with 12 bases lining up with TRBD1. The ends lost 6 bases at V and 6 bases at J; junction bases unmatched: 9. The CDR3 covers 16 residues. The germline V gene encodes CDR1 LNHDA and CDR2 SQIVND (reference sequence). CDR3 sequence reads: CASRIGTGGFRQPQHF. The CDR3 nucleotides read TGTGCCAGTAGAATTGGGACAGGGGGCTTTCGTCAGCCCCAGCATTTT.

By share of the sample, this clonotype is medium-sized. The genes are TRBV9 and TRBJ2-1; TRBD2 aligns across 11 bases. This CDR3 spans 17 amino acids. V shed 4 bases and J 5 bases; nucleotides not matched to a gene: 11. Germline CDR1 is SGDLS and CDR2 is YYNGEE. The DNA of the CDR3 is TGTGCCAGCAGCCAGGGACAGATACTAGCGGGAGACAATGAGCAGTTCTTC. It is translated as CASSQGQILAGDNEQFF.

J is TRBJ1-3 and V is TRBV6-5; no definite D call. Between the trimmed V and J ends, which lost 6 bases and 4 bases, there was a span of 10 bases. CDR3 length: 13 residues. In germline, CDR1 is MNHEY, CDR2 SVGAGI. CDR3 sequence: CASRLGFGNTIYF. In DNA form, the CDR3 reads TGTGCCAGCAGATTGGGATTCGGAAACACCATATATTTT.

By sample fraction, this clonotype is medium-sized. The chain employs TRBV20-1 and TRBJ1-3, with a possible D match to TRBD1 (6 bases). V was cut by 6 bases and J by 2 bases, with 14 bases left in between. CDR1 and CDR2 (germline): DFQATT, SNEGSKA (reference sequence). There are 14 residues in the CDR3. In nucleotides, the CDR3 is TGCAGTGCCCCCTCACAGGGACCTGGAAACACCATATATTTT. This encodes CSAPSQGPGNTIYF.

Many counts were recorded for this clonotype. The chain carries TRBV19 and TRBJ1-5; D remains ambiguous. Germline lookup yields CDR1 LNHDA and CDR2 SQIVND (reference sequence). CDR3 length: 14 amino acids. Deletions cut 3 bases from V and 5 bases from J, with 11 bases between. Here the CDR3 reads CASSIGVGDQPQHF. The CDR3 coding sequence is TGTGCCAGTAGTATTGGTGTCGGTGATCAGCCCCAGCATTTT.